The present T cell receptor (beta chain) was sequenced within a study of vaccination and CD4 T cells after COVID-19. Study results and caveats: Relatively few convalescent patients were studied, without early post-infection timepoints.

The study sequenced cultured CD4+ T cell DNA using the Oncomine TCR Beta short-read assay. Each CDR3 protein gets one entry after TCRdb re-called the PCR reads with MiXCR. The sample consists of approximately 16,000 distinct CDR3 sequences, 21% of them appearing once. Stated treatment: approximately 11-day PBMC culture with coronavirus spike peptide pools or control peptides (ViraFEST assay). Negative selection isolated the CD4+ T cells once the cells had been cultured for over 9 days. This clonotype has a single count. What it binds is unknown. The CDR3 contains 16 residues. Germline V gives CDR1 SGHRS, CDR2 YFSETQ. V was clipped by 0 bases and J by 9 bases; unmatched bases: 10.

This chain joins TRBV5-1 and TRBJ2-1; 9 bases agree with TRBD1. The TCR sequence derives from a human donor who received a COVID-19 vaccine. Here the sequenced sample was CD4+ T cells from blood, cultured in vitro, taken before SARS-CoV-2 vaccination. CDR3 protein: CASSLAVEQGAGEQFF. The CDR3 DNA follows: TGCGCCAGCAGCTTGGCCGTGGAACAGGGGGCAGGTGAGCAGTTCTTC.